This is a list of T cell receptor beta chains from one sample in a study of cytomegalovirus exposure and HLA in healthy donors. Profiled with immunoSEQ multiplex PCR; TCRdb holds only in-frame clones, not every one. The sample has approximately 150,000 clones; around 72% are singletons. Material: PBMCs. Source of these receptors: a man aged 40-50 years in good health and CMV-seronegative. Each CDR3 is given with its conserved first and last residue. D genes are given only for firm matches. A clone size is listed for some rows: how often the clone was seen (once, few, many), or a class if it is expanded.

j_gene,d_gene,abundance,len,v_gene,CDR3nt,CDR3aa
TRBJ2-3,NA,NA,14,TRBV6-1,TGTGCCAGCGGCCGGGACACGAGCACAGATACGCAGTATTTT,CASGRDTSTDTQYF
TRBJ2-6,NA,NA,15,TRBV10-2,TGCGCCAGCAGACCGGATCGAGGGGACACCAACGTCCTGACTTTC,CASRPDRGDTNVLTF
TRBJ2-2,TRBD2,NA,14,TRBV4-2,TGTGCCAGCAGCCTCGGGCGGACTAGCCGGGAGCTGTTTTTT,CASSLGRTSRELFF
TRBJ1-2,NA,NA,16,TRBV25-1,TGTGCCAGCAGTGATCCAGGGCGGGGAGGATTGGGCGGCTACACCTTC,CASSDPGRGGLGGYTF
TRBJ2-7,TRBD2,NA,12,TRBV5-1,TGCGCCAGCAGACTAGCGGGAGCCGAGCAGTACTTC,CASRLAGAEQYF
TRBJ2-7,TRBD2,NA,15,TRBV19,TGTGCCAGTAGTATAATCGCGGGGGGCAGGAACGAGCAGTACTTC,CASSIIAGGRNEQYF
TRBJ1-2,NA,NA,13,TRBV5-6,TGTGCCAGCAGCTTCGGAGGAAGCTATGGCTACACCTTC,CASSFGGSYGYTF
TRBJ2-2,NA,NA,13,TRBV9,TGTGCCAGCAGCGCCGCGAACACCGGGGAGCTGTTTTTT,CASSAANTGELFF
TRBJ1-3,NA,few,13,TRBV5-1,TGCGCCAGCAGCTTGAACAGGGGAAACACCATATATTTT,CASSLNRGNTIYF
TRBJ2-1,TRBD2,few,13,TRBV29-1,TGCAGCGTTGAAAATGGACTAGCGTATGAGCAGTTCTTC,CSVENGLAYEQFF
TRBJ2-1,TRBD2,NA,13,TRBV11-3,TGTGCCAGCAGCTCTTCGCGGGGGGGCGCTCAGTTCTTC,CASSSSRGGAQFF
TRBJ1-5,NA,NA,13,TRBV6-6,TGTGCCAGCAGTTACTACAGGGCTGAGCCCCAGCATTTT,CASSYYRAEPQHF
TRBJ1-4,NA,NA,14,TRBV18,TGTGCCAGCTCACCGACAGCAACTAATGAAAAACTGTTTTTT,CASSPTATNEKLFF
TRBJ1-5,NA,NA,14,TRBV2,TGTGCCAGCTGCGGGACGAGTAGCAATCAGCCCCAGCATTTT,CASCGTSSNQPQHF
TRBJ2-7,TRBD1,NA,17,TRBV28,TGTGCCAGCATCCCGACAGGGGGCCTTCTCAAAATCTCCGAGCAGTACTTC,CASIPTGGLLKISEQYF
TRBJ2-3,NA,NA,15,TRBV9,TGTGCCAGCAGCGTAGACGCAGGCTTCACAGATACGCAGTATTTT,CASSVDAGFTDTQYF
TRBJ1-4,TRBD1,NA,16,TRBV7-9,TGTGCCAGCAGCCGCGAGCGGGGACAGGGAGGTGAAAAACTGTTTTTT,CASSRERGQGGEKLFF
TRBJ2-5,TRBD2,NA,16,TRBV28,TGTGCCAGCAGTACTTGGACTAGCGCTGCGGTGGAGACCCAGTACTTC,CASSTWTSAAVETQYF
TRBJ2-5,NA,NA,15,TRBV7-9,TGTGCCAGCAGCTGGCCGCTGGGCCGCCAAGAGACCCAGTACTTC,CASSWPLGRQETQYF
TRBJ1-2,NA,once,12,TRBV7-9,TGTTCCAGCAGCTTAAATCAAGCTGGCTACACCTTC,CSSSLNQAGYTF
TRBJ1-4,NA,NA,15,TRBV14,TGTGCCAGCAGCCAAGTTCGGGAGGTTGGTGAAAAACTGTTTTTT,CASSQVREVGEKLFF
TRBJ1-2,TRBD1,few,16,TRBV5-1,TGCGCCAGCAGCCTGCGACAGGGAGGTTCGTCCTATGGCTACACCTTC,CASSLRQGGSSYGYTF
TRBJ2-7,NA,NA,13,TRBV5-1,TGCGCCAGCAGCTTGGTTCTTTCCTACGAGCAGTACTTC,CASSLVLSYEQYF
TRBJ1-1,NA,NA,14,TRBV18,TGTGCCAGCTCACCACCGTGGGCAAACACTGAAGCTTTCTTT,CASSPPWANTEAFF
TRBJ2-1,NA,NA,15,TRBV10-3,TGTGCCATCAGTGAGTCGACGGCGGGACAGAATGAGCAGTTCTTC,CAISESTAGQNEQFF
TRBJ1-1,TRBD1,NA,15,TRBV29-1,TGCAGCGCCGAGGACAGGGGATTAGTGAACACTGAAGCTTTCTTT,CSAEDRGLVNTEAFF